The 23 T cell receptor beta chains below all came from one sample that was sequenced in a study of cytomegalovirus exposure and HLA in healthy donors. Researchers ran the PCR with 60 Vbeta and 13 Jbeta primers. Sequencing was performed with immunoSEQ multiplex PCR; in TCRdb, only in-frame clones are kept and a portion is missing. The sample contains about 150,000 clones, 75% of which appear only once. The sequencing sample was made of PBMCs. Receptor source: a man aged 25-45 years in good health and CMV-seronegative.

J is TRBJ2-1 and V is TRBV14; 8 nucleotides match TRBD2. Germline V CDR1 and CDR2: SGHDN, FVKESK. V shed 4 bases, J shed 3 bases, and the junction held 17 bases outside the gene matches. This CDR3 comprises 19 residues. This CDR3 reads CASSPTGGPSGSIYNEQFF. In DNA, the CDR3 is TGTGCCAGCAGCCCCACCGGCGGACCCAGCGGGAGTATCTACAATGAGCAGTTCTTC. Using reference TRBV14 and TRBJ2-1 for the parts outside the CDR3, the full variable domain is EAGVTQFPSHSVIEKGQTVTLRCDPISGHDNLYWYRRVMGKEIKFLLHFVKESKQDESGMPNNRFLAERTGGTYSTLKVQPAELEDSGVYFCASSPTGGPSGSIYNEQFFGPGTRLTVL.

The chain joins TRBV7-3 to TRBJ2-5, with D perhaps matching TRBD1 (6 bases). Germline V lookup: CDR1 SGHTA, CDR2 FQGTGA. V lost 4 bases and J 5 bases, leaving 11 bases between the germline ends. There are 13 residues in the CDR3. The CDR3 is CASSSTGRETQYF. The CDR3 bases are TGTGCCAGCAGCTCCACAGGGCGGGAGACCCAGTACTTC.

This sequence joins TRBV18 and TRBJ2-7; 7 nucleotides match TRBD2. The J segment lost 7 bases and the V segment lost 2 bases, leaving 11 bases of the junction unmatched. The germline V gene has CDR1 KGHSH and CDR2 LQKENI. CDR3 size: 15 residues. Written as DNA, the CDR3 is TGTGCCAGCTCACCAAGCGGCGGGAGCCTATGGGAGCAGTACTTC. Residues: CASSPSGGSLWEQYF. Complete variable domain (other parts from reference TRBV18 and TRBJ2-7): NAGVMQNPRHLVRRRGQEARLRCSPMKGHSHVYWYRQLPEEGLKFMVYLQKENIIDESGMPKERFSAEFPKEGPSILRIQQVVRGDSAAYFCASSPSGGSLWEQYFGPGTRLTVT.

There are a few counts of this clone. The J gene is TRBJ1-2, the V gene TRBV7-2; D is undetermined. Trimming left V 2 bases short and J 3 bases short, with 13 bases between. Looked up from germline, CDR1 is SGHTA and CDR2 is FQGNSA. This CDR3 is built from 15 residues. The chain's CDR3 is CASSLTGQNDYGYTF. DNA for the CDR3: TGTGCCAGCAGCTTAACTGGGCAGAATGACTATGGCTACACCTTC.

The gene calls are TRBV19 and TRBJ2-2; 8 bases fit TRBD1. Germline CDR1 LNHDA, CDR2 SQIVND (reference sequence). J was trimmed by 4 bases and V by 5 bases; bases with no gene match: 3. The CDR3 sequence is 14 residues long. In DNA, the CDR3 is TGTGCCAGTAGTGACAGGGGTGGCACCGGGGAGCTGTTTTTT. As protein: CASSDRGGTGELFF.

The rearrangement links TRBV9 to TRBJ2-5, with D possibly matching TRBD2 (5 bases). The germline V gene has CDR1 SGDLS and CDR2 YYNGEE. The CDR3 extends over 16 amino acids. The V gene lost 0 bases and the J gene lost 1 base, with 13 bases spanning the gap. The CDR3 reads CASSVGGSDTQETQYF. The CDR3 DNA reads TGTGCCAGCAGCGTAGGAGGGTCCGACACCCAAGAGACCCAGTACTTC.

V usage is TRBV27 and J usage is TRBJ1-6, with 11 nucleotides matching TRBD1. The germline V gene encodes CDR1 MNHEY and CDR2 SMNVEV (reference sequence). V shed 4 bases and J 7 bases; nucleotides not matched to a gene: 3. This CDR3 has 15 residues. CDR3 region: CASSSRDRGNSPLHF. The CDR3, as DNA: TGTGCCAGCAGTTCCCGGGACAGGGGGAATTCACCCCTCCACTTT.

Written as DNA, the CDR3 is TGTGCCAGCAGTATGGGGCAGGGTCTCGGAAACACCATATATTTT. Translated: CASSMGQGLGNTIYF. The chain joins TRBV27 to TRBJ1-3, with D perhaps matching TRBD1 (5 bases). Between the trimmed V and J ends, which lost 5 bases and 4 bases, there was a span of 15 bases. There are 15 residues in the CDR3. Germline V gives CDR1 MNHEY, CDR2 SMNVEV (reference sequence).

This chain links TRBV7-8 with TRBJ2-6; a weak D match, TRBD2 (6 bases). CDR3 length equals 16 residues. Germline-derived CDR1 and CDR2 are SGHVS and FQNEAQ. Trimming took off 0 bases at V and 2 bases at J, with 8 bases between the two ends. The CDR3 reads CASSLAGTPGANVLTF. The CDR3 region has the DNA TGTGCCAGCAGCTTAGCGGGGACTCCTGGGGCCAACGTCCTGACTTTC.

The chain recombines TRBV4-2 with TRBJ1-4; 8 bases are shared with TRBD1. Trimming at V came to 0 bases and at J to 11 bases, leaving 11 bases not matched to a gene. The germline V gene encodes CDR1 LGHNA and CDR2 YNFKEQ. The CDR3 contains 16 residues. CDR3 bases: TGTGCCAGCAGCCAAGATAATAGGGGACAGGCTGGGAAACTGTTTTTT. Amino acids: CASSQDNRGQAGKLFF.

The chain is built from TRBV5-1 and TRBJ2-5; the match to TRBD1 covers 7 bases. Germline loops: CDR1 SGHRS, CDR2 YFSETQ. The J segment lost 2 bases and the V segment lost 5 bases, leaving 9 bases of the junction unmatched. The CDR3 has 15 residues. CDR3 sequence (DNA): TGCGCCAGCAGTTTTGCCAGGGGGAGACAAGAGACCCAGTACTTC. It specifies CASSFARGRQETQYF.

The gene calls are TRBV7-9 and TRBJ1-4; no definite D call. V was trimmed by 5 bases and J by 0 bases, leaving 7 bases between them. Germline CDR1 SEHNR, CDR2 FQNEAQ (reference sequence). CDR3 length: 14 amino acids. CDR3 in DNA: TGTGCCAGCAGCAGACAATCAACTAATGAAAAACTGTTTTTT. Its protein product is CASSRQSTNEKLFF. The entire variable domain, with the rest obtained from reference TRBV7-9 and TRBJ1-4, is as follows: DTGVSQNPRHKITKRGQNVTFRCDPISEHNRLYWYRQTLGQGPEFLTYFQNEAQLEKSRLLSDRFSAERPKGSFSTLEIQRTEQGDSAMYLCASSRQSTNEKLFFGSGTQLSVL.

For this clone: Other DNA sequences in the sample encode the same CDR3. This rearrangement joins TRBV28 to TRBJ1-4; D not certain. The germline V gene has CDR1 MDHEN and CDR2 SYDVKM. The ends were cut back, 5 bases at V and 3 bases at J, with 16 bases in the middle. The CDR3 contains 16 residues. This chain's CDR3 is CASSLVGTGSNEKLFF. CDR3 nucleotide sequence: TGTGCCAGCAGTCTAGTAGGTACCGGGTCTAATGAAAAACTGTTTTTT.

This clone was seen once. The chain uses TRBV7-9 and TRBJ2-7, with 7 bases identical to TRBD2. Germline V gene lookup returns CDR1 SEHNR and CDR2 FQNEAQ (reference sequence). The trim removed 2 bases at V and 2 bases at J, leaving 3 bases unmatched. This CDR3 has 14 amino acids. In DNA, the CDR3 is TGTGCCAGCAGCTTAACTAGCGACCCCTACGAGCAGTACTTC. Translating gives CASSLTSDPYEQYF.

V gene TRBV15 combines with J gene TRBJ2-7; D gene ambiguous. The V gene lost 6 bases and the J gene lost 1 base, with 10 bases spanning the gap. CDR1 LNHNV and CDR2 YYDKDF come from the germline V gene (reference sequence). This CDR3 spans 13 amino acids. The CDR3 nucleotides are TGTGCCACCAGGTCTCTCGGTTCCTACGAGCAGTACTTC. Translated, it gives CATRSLGSYEQYF. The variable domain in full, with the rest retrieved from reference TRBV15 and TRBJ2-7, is DAMVIQNPRYQVTQFGKPVTLSCSQTLNHNVMYWYQQKSSQAPKLLFHYYDKDFNNEADTPDNFQSRRPNTSFCFLDIRSPGLGDTAMYLCATRSLGSYEQYFGPGTRLTVT.

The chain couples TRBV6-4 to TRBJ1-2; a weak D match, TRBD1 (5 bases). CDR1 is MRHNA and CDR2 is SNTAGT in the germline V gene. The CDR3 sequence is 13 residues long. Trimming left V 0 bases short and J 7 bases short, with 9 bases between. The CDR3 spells CASSDSDGGGYTF. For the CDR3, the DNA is TGTGCCAGCAGTGACTCGGACGGGGGTGGCTACACCTTC.

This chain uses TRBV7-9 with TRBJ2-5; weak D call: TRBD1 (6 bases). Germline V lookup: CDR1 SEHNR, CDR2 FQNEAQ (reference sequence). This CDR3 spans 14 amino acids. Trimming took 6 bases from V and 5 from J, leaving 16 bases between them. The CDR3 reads CASRNSLGAETQYF. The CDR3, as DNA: TGTGCCAGCAGAAATTCTCTGGGGGCGGAGACCCAGTACTTC.

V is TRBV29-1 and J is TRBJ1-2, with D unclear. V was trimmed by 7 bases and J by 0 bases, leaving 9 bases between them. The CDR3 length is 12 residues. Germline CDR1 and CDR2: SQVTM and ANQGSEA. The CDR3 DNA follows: TGCAGCGACCGCGGAGCTAACTATGGCTACACCTTC. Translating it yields CSDRGANYGYTF.

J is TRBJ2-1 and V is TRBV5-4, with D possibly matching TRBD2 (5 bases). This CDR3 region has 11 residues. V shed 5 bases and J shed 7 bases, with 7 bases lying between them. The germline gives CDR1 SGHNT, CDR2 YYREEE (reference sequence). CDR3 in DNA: TGTGCCAGCAGACGGGGAAATGAGCAGTTCTTC. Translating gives CASRRGNEQFF.

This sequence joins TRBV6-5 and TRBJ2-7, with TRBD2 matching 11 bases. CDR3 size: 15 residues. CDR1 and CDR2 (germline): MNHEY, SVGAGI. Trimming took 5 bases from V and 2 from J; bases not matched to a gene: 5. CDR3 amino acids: CASSPLAGVPYEQYF. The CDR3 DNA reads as TGTGCCAGCAGTCCACTAGCGGGAGTTCCCTACGAGCAGTACTTC.

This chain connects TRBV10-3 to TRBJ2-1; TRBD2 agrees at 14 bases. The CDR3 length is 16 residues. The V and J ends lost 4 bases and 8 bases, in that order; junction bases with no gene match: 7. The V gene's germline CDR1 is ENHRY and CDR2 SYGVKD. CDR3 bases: TGTGCCATCAGTGCCAGACTAGCGGGGGGGCAAGATGAGCAGTTCTTC. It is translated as CAISARLAGGQDEQFF.

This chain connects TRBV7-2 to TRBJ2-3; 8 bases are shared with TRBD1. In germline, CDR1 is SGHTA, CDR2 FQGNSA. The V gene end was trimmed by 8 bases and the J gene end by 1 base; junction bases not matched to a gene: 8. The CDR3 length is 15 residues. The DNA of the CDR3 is TGTGCCAGCGGCCAGGGGGCGTCGCGCACAGATACGCAGTATTTT. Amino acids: CASGQGASRTDTQYF.

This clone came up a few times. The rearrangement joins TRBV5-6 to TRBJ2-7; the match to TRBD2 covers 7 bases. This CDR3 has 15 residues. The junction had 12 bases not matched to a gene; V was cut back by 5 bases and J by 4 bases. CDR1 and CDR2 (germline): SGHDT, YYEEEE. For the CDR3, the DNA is TGTGCCAGCAGTCCAACCGGGACTAACCTTTACGAGCAGTACTTC. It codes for CASSPTGTNLYEQYF.